These 5 T cell receptor beta chains were all obtained from the same sample, sequenced in a study of cytomegalovirus exposure and HLA in healthy donors. PCR was performed using 60 Vbeta and 13 Jbeta primers. Assay: immunoSEQ multiplex PCR; the TCRdb copy retains only in-frame clones and omits some. The table includes roughly 52,000 clones, around 52% detected once. The sample consisted of PBMCs. The receptors originated from a human donor in good health.

J is TRBJ1-5 and V is TRBV4-1; D is ambiguous. CDR1 is MGHRA, CDR2 YSYEKL, per germline. The V end was cut by 4 bases, the J end by 3 bases, with 7 bases between. This CDR3 has 13 amino acids. CDR3 bases: TGCGCCAGCAGCCCCTTCCTCAATCAGCCCCAGCATTTT. Its protein is CASSPFLNQPQHF.

V gene TRBV15 combines with J gene TRBJ2-3, with a possible D match to TRBD2 (5 bases). The CDR3 length is 14 residues. The germline V gene has CDR1 LNHNV and CDR2 YYDKDF (reference sequence). Trimming took 0 bases from V and 4 from J, leaving 8 bases between them. The CDR3 sequence is CATSRDLAPDTQYF. The CDR3 bases are TGTGCCACCAGCAGAGATCTAGCACCAGATACGCAGTATTTT.

This chain joins TRBV5-8 and TRBJ1-2, with 9 nucleotides matching TRBD1. The CDR3 runs to 16 residues. The ends lost 4 bases at V and 8 bases at J; junction bases unmatched: 15. CDR1 is SGHTS and CDR2 is YDEGEE in the germline V gene. CDR3 loop: CASSKTGTGFSRGYTF. CDR3 coding DNA: TGTGCCAGCAGCAAAACCGGGACAGGGTTTTCACGCGGCTACACCTTC.

This clone has only a few counts. This rearrangement joins TRBV6-5 to TRBJ1-1, with D unclear. Germline CDR1 MNHEY, CDR2 SVGAGI. CDR3 length: 14 residues. V was trimmed by 7 bases and J by 6 bases, leaving 18 bases between them. The CDR3 nucleotides are TGTGCCAGCATCAGTGCAGGCATCCGTTCTGAAGCTTTCTTT. The encoded protein is CASISAGIRSEAFF.

The CDR3 loop is CASSNDRRDTQYF. CDR3 nucleotides: TGTGCCAGCAGCAACGACAGGAGAGATACGCAGTATTTT. The chain has TRBV11-1 and TRBJ2-3; D is possibly TRBD1 (6 bases). V lost 5 bases, J lost 5 bases, and 11 bases lay in between. The length of the CDR3 is 13 residues. Germline values: CDR1 SGHAT, CDR2 FQDESV (reference sequence).